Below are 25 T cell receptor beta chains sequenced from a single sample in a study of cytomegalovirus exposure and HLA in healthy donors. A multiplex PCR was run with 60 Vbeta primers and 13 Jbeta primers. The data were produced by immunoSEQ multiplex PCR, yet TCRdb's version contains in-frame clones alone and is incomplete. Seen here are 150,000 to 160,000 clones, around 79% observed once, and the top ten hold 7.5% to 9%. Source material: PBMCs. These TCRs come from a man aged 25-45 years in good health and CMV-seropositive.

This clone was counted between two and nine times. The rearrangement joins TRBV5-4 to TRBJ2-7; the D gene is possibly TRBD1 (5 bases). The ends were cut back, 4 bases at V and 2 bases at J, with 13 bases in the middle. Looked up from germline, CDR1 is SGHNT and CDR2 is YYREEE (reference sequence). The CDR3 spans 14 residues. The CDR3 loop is CASSLRASTYEQYF. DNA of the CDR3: TGTGCCAGCAGCCTCAGGGCGTCAACCTACGAGCAGTACTTC.

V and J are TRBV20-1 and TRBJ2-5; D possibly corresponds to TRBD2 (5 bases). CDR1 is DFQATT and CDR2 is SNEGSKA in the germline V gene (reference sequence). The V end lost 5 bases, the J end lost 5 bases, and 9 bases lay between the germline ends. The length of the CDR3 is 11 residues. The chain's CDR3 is CSAQRGETQYF. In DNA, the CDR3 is TGCAGTGCTCAAAGAGGGGAGACCCAGTACTTC.

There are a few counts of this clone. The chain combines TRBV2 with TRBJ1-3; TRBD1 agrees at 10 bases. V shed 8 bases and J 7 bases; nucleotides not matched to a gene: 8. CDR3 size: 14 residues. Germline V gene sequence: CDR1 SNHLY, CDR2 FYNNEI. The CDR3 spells CASVGDRGRNTIYF. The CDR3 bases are TGTGCCAGCGTCGGGGACAGGGGACGCAACACCATATATTTT.

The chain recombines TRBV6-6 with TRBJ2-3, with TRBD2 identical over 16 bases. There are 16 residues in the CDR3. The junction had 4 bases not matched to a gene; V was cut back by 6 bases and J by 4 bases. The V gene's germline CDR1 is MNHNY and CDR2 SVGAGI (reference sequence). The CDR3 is CASSRGTSGGADTQYF. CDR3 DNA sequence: TGTGCCAGCAGCCGAGGGACTAGCGGGGGGGCAGATACGCAGTATTTT.

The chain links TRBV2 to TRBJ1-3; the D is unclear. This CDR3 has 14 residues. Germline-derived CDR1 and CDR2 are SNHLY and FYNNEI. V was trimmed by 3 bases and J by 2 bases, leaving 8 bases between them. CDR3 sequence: CASSEGRAGNTIYF. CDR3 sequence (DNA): TGTGCCAGCAGTGAGGGTCGGGCTGGAAACACCATATATTTT.

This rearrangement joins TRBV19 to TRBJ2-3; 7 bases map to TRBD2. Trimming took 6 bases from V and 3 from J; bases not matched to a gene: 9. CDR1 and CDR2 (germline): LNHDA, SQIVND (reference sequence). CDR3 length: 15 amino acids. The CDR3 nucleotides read TGTGCCAGTAGCACGGACGGGAGGACGACAGATACGCAGTATTTT. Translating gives CASSTDGRTTDTQYF.

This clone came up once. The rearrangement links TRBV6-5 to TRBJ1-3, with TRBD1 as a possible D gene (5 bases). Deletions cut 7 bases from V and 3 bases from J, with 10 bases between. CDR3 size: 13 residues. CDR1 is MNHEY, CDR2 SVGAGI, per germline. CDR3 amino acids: CASKGLSGNTIYF. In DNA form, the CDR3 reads TGTGCCAGCAAGGGGCTGAGTGGAAACACCATATATTTT.

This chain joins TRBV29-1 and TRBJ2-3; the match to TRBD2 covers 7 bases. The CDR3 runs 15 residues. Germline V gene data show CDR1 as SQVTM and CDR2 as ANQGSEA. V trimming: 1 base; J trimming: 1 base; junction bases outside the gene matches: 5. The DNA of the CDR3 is TGCAGCGTTGAAGGCGTGGGGGGGGGCACAGATACGCAGTATTTT. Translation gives CSVEGVGGGTDTQYF.

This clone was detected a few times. CDR3 in amino acids: CASSLSRGGGTRNQPQHF. The CDR3, as DNA: TGTGCCAGCAGTTTATCGCGGGGGGGAGGAACTCGGAATCAGCCCCAGCATTTT. This chain uses TRBV27 with TRBJ1-5; maybe TRBD1 (5 bases). The V gene lost 0 bases and the J gene lost 4 bases, with 19 bases spanning the gap. The CDR3 loop spans 18 amino acids. CDR1 MNHEY and CDR2 SMNVEV come from the germline V gene (reference sequence).

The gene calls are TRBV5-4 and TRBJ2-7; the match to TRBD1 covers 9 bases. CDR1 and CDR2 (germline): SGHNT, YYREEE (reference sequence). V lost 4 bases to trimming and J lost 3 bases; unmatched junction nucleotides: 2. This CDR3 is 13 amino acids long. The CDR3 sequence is CASSTGQGYEQYF. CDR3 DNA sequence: TGTGCCAGCAGCACGGGACAGGGCTACGAGCAGTACTTC.

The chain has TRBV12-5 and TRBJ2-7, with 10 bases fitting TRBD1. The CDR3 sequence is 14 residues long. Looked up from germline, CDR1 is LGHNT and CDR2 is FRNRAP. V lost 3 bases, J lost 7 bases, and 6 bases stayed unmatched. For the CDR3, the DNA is TGTGCTAGTGGTTTTCTGACAGGGGGCGGAGAGCAGTACTTC. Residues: CASGFLTGGGEQYF.

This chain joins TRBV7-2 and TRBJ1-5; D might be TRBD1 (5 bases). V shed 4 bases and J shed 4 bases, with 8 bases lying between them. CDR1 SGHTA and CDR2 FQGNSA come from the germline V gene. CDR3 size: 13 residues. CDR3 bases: TGTGCCAGCAGCTCGACAGTGAATCAGCCCCAGCATTTT. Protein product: CASSSTVNQPQHF.

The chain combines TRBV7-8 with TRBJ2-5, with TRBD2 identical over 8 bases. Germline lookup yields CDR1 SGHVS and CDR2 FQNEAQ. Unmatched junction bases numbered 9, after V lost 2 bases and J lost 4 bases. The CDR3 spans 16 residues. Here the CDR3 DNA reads TGTGCCAGCAGCTTAATCCTGACTAGCGCATCAGAGACCCAGTACTTC. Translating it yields CASSLILTSASETQYF. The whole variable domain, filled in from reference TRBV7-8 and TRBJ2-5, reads GAGVSQSPRYKVAKRGQDVALRCDPISGHVSLFWYQQALGQGPEFLTYFQNEAQLDKSGLPSDRFFAERPEGSVSTLKIQRTQQEDSAVYLCASSLILTSASETQYFGPGTRLLVL.

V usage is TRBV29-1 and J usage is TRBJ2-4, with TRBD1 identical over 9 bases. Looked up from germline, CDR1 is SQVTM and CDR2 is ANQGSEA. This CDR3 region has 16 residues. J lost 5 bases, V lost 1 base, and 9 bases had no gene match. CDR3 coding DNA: TGCAGCGTTGAAGTTATAGGGGGACAGGGTGAAAACATTCAGTACTTC. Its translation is CSVEVIGGQGENIQYF.

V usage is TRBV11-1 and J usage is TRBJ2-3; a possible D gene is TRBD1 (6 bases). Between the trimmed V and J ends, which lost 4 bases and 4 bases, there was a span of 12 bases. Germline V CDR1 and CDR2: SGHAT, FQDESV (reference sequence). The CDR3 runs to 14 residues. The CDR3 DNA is TGTGCCAGCAGCTCAGGGGAAGGCCCAGATACGCAGTATTTT. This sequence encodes CASSSGEGPDTQYF.

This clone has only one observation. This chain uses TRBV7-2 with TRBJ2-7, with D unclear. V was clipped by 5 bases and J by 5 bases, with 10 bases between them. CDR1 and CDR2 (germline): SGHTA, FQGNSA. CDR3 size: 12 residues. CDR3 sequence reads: CASSPRLHEQYF. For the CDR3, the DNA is TGTGCCAGCAGCCCCCGACTCCACGAGCAGTACTTC.

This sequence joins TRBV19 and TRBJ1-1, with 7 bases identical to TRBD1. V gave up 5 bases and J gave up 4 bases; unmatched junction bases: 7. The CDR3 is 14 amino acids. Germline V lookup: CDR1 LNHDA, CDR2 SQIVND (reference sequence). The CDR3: CASSYRGQGTEAFF. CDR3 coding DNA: TGTGCCAGTAGTTACAGGGGTCAGGGCACTGAAGCTTTCTTT.

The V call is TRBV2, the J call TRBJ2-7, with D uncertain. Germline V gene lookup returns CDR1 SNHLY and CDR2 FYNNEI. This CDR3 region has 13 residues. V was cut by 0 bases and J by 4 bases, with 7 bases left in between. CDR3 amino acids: CASSEALDYEQYF. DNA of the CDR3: TGTGCCAGCAGTGAAGCGCTAGATTACGAGCAGTACTTC. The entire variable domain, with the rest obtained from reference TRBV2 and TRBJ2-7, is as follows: EPEVTQTPSHQVTQMGQEVILRCVPISNHLYFYWYRQILGQKVEFLVSFYNNEISEKSEIFDDQFSVERPDGSNFTLKIRSTKLEDSAMYFCASSEALDYEQYFGPGTRLTVT.

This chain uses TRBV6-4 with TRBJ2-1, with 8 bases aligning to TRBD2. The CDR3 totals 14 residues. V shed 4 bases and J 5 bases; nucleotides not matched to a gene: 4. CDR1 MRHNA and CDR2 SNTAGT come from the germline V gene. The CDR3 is CASSGGGFDNEQFF. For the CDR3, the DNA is TGTGCCAGCAGTGGCGGGGGGTTTGACAATGAGCAGTTCTTC.

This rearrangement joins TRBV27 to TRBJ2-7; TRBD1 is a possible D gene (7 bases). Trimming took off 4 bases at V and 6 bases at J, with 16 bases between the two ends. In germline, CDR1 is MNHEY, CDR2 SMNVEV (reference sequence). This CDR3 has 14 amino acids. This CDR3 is CASSSGLAGGEQYF. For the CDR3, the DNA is TGTGCCAGCAGTTCGGGACTTGCAGGGGGCGAGCAGTACTTC.

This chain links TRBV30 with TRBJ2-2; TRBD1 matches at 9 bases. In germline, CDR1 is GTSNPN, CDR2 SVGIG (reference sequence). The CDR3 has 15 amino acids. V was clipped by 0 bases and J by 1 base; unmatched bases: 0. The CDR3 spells CAWSVGQGNTGELFF. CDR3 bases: TGTGCCTGGAGTGTGGGACAGGGGAACACCGGGGAGCTGTTTTTT.

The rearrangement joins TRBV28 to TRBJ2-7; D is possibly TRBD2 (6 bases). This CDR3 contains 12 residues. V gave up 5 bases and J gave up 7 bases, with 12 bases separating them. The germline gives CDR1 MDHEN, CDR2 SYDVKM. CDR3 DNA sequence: TGTGCCAGCAGTCCAAGACTAGGGGAGCAGTACTTC. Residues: CASSPRLGEQYF.

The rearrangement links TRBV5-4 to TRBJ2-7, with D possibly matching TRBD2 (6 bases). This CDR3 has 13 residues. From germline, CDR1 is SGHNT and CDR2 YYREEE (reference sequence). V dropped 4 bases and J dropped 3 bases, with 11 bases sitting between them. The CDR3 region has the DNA TGTGCCAGCAGCAGGAGGGGAGACTACGAGCAGTACTTC. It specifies CASSRRGDYEQYF. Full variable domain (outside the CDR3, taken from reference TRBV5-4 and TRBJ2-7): ETGVTQSPTHLIKTRGQQVTLRCSSQSGHNTVSWYQQALGQGPQFIFQYYREEENGRGNFPPRFSGLQFPNYSSELNVNALELDDSALYLCASSRRGDYEQYFGPGTRLTVT.

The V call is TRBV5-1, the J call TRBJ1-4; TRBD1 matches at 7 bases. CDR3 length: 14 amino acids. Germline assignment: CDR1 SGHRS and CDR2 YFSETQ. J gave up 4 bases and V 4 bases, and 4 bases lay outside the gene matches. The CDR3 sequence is CASSPTGRNEKLFF. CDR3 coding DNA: TGCGCCAGCAGCCCGACAGGGCGTAATGAAAAACTGTTTTTT.

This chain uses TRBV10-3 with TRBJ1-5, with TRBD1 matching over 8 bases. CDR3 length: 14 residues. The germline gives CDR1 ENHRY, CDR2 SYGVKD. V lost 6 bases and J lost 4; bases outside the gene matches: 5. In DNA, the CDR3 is TGTGCCATCAGGACGGGACAGGAAAATCAGCCCCAGCATTTT. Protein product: CAIRTGQENQPQHF.